The next 32 T cell receptor beta chains were all read from a single sample in a study of regulatory T cells in long-lasting Graves disease (dated by TCRdb to the early 2020s). Library prep was done by multiplex PCR. This sample was sequenced with an Illumina HiSeq 4000. TCR beta libraries were built with iRepertoire HTBI primers and Arm-PCR amplification of CDR3 regions. TCRdb handled the public reads itself, with Q25 trimming in fastp and clone calling in MiXCR, and kept productive beta chains. Each record represents a unique CDR3 protein, reported with the most common genes and DNA among its rows. The sample records 350,000 to 500,000 distinct CDR3 sequences, around 15% of which are singletons. Of the sample, approximately 15% is held by the ten largest clones. The time point label for this specimen denotes: newly diagnosed GD, antithyroid drugs for less than 3 months. For both TCR sequencing and RNA sequencing, RNA was extracted from PBMCs in TRIzol.

This sample also appeared in a second study, on T cells in Graves' hyperthyroidism and ophthalmopathy.

This specimen was peripheral blood mononuclear cells (PBMCs), taken at new diagnosis, from a patient treated with antithyroid drugs. Every receptor here comes from a woman aged 45-60 years with Graves disease. Donor details come from another sample of the same person, matched by shared clones.

The rearrangement uses TRBV12-3 or TRBV12-4 and TRBJ2-5; no firm D call. CDR3 length equals 14 residues. Trimming removed 6 bases at V and 2 bases at J, with 13 bases between. This chain's CDR3 is CASSPSATQETQYF. In DNA form, the CDR3 reads TGTGCCAGCAGCCCCTCAGCGACTCAAGAGACCCAGTACTTC.

The sample holds many counts of this clonotype. In DNA form, the CDR3 reads TGTGCCAGCAGTTACTCGATTACTAGCGACGGGGGGGAGACCCAGTACTTC. Its protein is CASSYSITSDGGETQYF. The chain employs TRBV6-2 or TRBV6-3 and TRBJ2-5; 7 bases agree with TRBD2. CDR1 is MNHEY, CDR2 SVGEGT, per germline. The CDR3 has 17 residues. Trimming removed 0 bases from V and 5 bases from J; junction bases left unmatched: 12.

The rearrangement joins TRBV28 to TRBJ2-5, with 10 bases matching TRBD2. J was trimmed by 5 bases and V by 7 bases; bases with no gene match: 7. The V gene's germline CDR1 is MDHEN and CDR2 SYDVKM. This CDR3 has 14 residues. Written as DNA, the CDR3 is TGTGCCAGCACCCGAGCGGGAGGGCGCGAGACCCAGTACTTC. Protein: CASTRAGGRETQYF.

On this clonotype itself: A much larger clone differs by one base, so this may be a read error. The chain has TRBV11-3 and TRBJ2-1, with D tentatively TRBD1 (6 bases). Germline CDR1 SGHNT, CDR2 YENEEA. The CDR3 consists of 12 residues. Here the CDR3 reads CTSSQGSNEQFF. DNA of the CDR3: TGTACCAGCAGCCAGGGGTCGAATGAGCAGTTCTTC.

Note on this clonotype: Possible read error: a much larger clone is one base away. The chain employs TRBV28 and TRBJ2-3; 8 bases are shared with TRBD2. This CDR3 contains 15 residues. Germline loops: CDR1 MDHEN, CDR2 SYDVKM. The CDR3 loop is CASNLLADSPDTQYF. Written as DNA, the CDR3 is TGTGCCAGCAATTTACTAGCGGACTCACCAGATACGCAGTATTTT.

The genes are TRBV5-5 and TRBJ2-3; 10 nucleotides match TRBD2. The germline V gene has CDR1 SGHKS and CDR2 YYEKEE (reference sequence). The CDR3 extends over 16 amino acids. With 4 bases clipped from V and 2 bases from J, the junction kept 7 bases outside the gene matches. Here the CDR3 reads CASSDSGTSDTDTQYF. The CDR3 DNA reads as TGTGCCAGCAGCGATTCCGGGACTAGCGACACAGATACGCAGTATTTT.

This clonotype was seen more than once but under ten times. CDR3: CASSPGVVREQYF. DNA for the CDR3: TGTGCCAGCAGCCCCGGGGTGGTGCGGGAGCAGTACTTC. V is TRBV7-2 and J is TRBJ2-7; perhaps TRBD2 as D (5 bases). There are 13 residues in the CDR3. The V and J ends lost 5 bases and 7 bases respectively, with 15 bases between them. In germline, CDR1 is SGHTA, CDR2 FQGNSA.

This clonotype was seen a handful of times. For the CDR3, the DNA is TGTGCCAGCAGTGCGAGGCGGACGCACCACAATGAGCAGTTCTTC. The encoded protein is CASSARRTHHNEQFF. The rearrangement uses TRBV6-2 or TRBV6-3 and TRBJ2-1; no clear D. Germline values: CDR1 MNHEY, CDR2 SVGEGT. Trimming removed 5 bases from V and 5 bases from J, with 16 bases in between. The CDR3 runs to 15 residues.

The chain recombines TRBV6-1 with TRBJ2-6, with D possibly being TRBD1 or TRBD2 (5 bases each). Germline-derived CDR1 and CDR2 are MNHNS and SASEGT. The CDR3 covers 15 residues. The V end lost 6 bases, the J end lost 2 bases, and 11 bases lay between the germline ends. The CDR3 loop reads CASRFRETGANVLTF. The CDR3 coding sequence is TGTGCCAGCAGATTCAGGGAGACTGGGGCCAACGTCCTGACTTTC.

The table lists this clonotype with a few counts. This chain joins TRBV24-1 and TRBJ2-2; D remains ambiguous. The germline V gene has CDR1 KGHDR and CDR2 SFDVKD. V lost 4 bases and J lost 6, with 11 bases in between. The length of the CDR3 is 14 residues. The CDR3 region has the DNA TGTGCCACCAGTGACCTACCGGATCCCGGGGAGCTGTTTTTT. Residues: CATSDLPDPGELFF.

This clonotype was seen more than once but under ten times. The chain is built from TRBV4-1 and TRBJ1-2, with D possibly matching TRBD1 (6 bases). The CDR3 is 17 amino acids. Germline V gene lookup returns CDR1 MGHRA and CDR2 YSYEKL. The germline V and J ends were trimmed by 1 base and 5 bases, with 20 bases remaining between them. The CDR3 here is CASSQVRGTYQGYGYTF. CDR3 nucleotide sequence: TGCGCCAGCAGCCAAGTAAGGGGGACGTACCAAGGGTATGGCTACACCTTC.

This clonotype was detected ten times or more. The genes are TRBV27 and TRBJ2-3, with TRBD1 matching over 10 bases. In germline, CDR1 is MNHEY, CDR2 SMNVEV (reference sequence). The CDR3 is 15 residues long. The ends lost 7 bases at V and 6 bases at J; junction bases unmatched: 10. CDR3 amino acids: CASKRRQGASDTQYF. The CDR3, as DNA: TGTGCCAGCAAACGGCGACAGGGGGCATCTGATACGCAGTATTTT.

This clonotype was observed many times. Written as DNA, the CDR3 is TGTGCCAGCAGCTTAACGGGACTAGCAGGAACCGGGGAGCTGTTTTTT. This codes for CASSLTGLAGTGELFF. The J gene is TRBJ2-2, the V gene TRBV7-3; TRBD2 matches 9 bases. Trimming cost V 0 bases and J 5 bases; bases outside gene matches: 4. Germline V lookup: CDR1 SGHTA, CDR2 FQGTGA. This CDR3 spans 16 amino acids. Based on the CDR3 plus reference TRBV7-3 and TRBJ2-2, the full variable domain is GAGVSQTPSNKVTEKGKYVELRCDPISGHTALYWYRQSLGQGPEFLIYFQGTGAADDSGLPNDRFFAVRPEGSVSTLKIQRTERGDSAVYLCASSLTGLAGTGELFFGEGSRLTVL.

This clonotype was recorded at least ten times. The chain uses TRBV28 and TRBJ2-2; 11 nucleotides match TRBD2. Germline values: CDR1 MDHEN, CDR2 SYDVKM. Trimming took 6 bases from V and 7 from J; bases not matched to a gene: 7. This CDR3 comprises 15 residues. CDR3 coding DNA: TGTGCCAGCAGCCTGACTAGCGGGACGATCGGGGAGCTGTTTTTT. It codes for CASSLTSGTIGELFF. The full variable domain, its missing parts supplied by reference TRBV28 and TRBJ2-2, is DVKVTQSSRYLVKRTGEKVFLECVQDMDHENMFWYRQDPGLGLRLIYFSYDVKMKEKGDIPEGYSVSREKKERFSLILESASTNQTSMYLCASSLTSGTIGELFFGEGSRLTVL.

The chain's CDR3 is CASNPLVTGELFF. CDR3 DNA: TGCGCCAGCAATCCACTAGTAACCGGGGAGCTGTTTTTT. The chain is built from TRBV10-2 and TRBJ2-2; D might be TRBD2 (5 bases). Trimming cost V 7 bases and J 5 bases, with 11 bases left between them. The CDR3 runs to 13 residues. CDR1 is WSHSY, CDR2 SAAADI, per germline.

This clonotype showed up many times. The chain recombines TRBV19 with TRBJ2-1; TRBD2 matches 11 bases. Per the germline V gene, CDR1 is LNHDA and CDR2 is SQIVND (reference sequence). V shed 5 bases and J 6 bases; nucleotides not matched to a gene: 12. The CDR3 has 17 residues. The CDR3 loop is CASSQPPYSGRANEQFF. In DNA form, the CDR3 reads TGTGCCAGTAGTCAACCCCCATATAGCGGGAGGGCCAATGAGCAGTTCTTC.

Ten or more counts support this clonotype. The chain couples TRBV28 to TRBJ2-2; no reliable D call. In germline, CDR1 is MDHEN, CDR2 SYDVKM. Trimming shortened V by 4 bases and J by 4 bases, and 16 bases separated the two germline ends. The CDR3 loop spans 16 amino acids. Here the CDR3 DNA reads TGTGCCAGCAGTTCCCCAAGCCTCACCATCACCGGGGAGCTGTTTTTT. Translated, it gives CASSSPSLTITGELFF.

This clonotype appeared many times. Written as DNA, the CDR3 is TGTGCCAGCAGCTTACGCGGCAGCTCTAGCGAGCAGTACTTC. As protein: CASSLRGSSSEQYF. The chain has TRBV7-9 and TRBJ2-7; D gene uncertain. The germline V gene has CDR1 SEHNR and CDR2 FQNEAQ (reference sequence). This CDR3 spans 14 amino acids. The V end was cut by 2 bases, the J end by 6 bases, with 14 bases between.

The V gene is TRBV6-2 or TRBV6-3, the J gene TRBJ2-7; 13 bases map to TRBD2. J lost 3 bases, V lost 7 bases, and 9 bases had no gene match. From germline, CDR1 is MNHEY and CDR2 SVGEGT. CDR3 length: 16 residues. The CDR3 DNA reads TGTGCCAGCATTCTAACTAGCGGGAGGGTTTACTACGAGCAGTACTTC. This gives the protein CASILTSGRVYYEQYF.

This clonotype was seen at least ten times. CDR3 bases: TGTGCCAGCAGCTTTGGGGACCCCGGGGGCACAGATACGCAGTATTTT. It translates to CASSFGDPGGTDTQYF. V and J are TRBV11-2 and TRBJ2-3; possibly TRBD1 or TRBD2 for D (5 bases each). V dropped 3 bases and J dropped 1 base, with 14 bases sitting between them. This CDR3 is built from 16 residues. Germline CDR1 SGHAT, CDR2 FQNNGV.

In this sample, this clonotype turned up many times. CDR3 DNA sequence: TGCAGCGTTACAGGACTGGAGGGGGAAGGGGAGCTGTTTTTT. Protein sequence: CSVTGLEGEGELFF. V usage is TRBV29-1 and J usage is TRBJ2-2; D possibly uses TRBD1 or TRBD2 (6 bases each). Germline values: CDR1 SQVTM, CDR2 ANQGSEA. The V gene lost 5 bases and the J gene lost 8 bases, with 18 bases spanning the gap. The CDR3 contains 14 residues.

Concerning this clonotype itself: At one end, the junction sequence differs from germline, possibly due to a read error. The chain combines TRBV3-1 with TRBJ1-5; D remains ambiguous. There are 13 residues in the CDR3. The germline V gene has CDR1 LGHDT and CDR2 YNNKEL (reference sequence). DNA for the CDR3: TGTGCCAGCAGCCAACAGCTAAATCAGCCCCGGCATTTT. Protein product: CASSQQLNQPRHF.

This chain links TRBV20-1 with TRBJ1-4, with 8 bases lining up with TRBD1. The CDR3 is 15 residues long. Germline CDR1 is DFQATT and CDR2 is SNEGSKA (reference sequence). V was clipped by 4 bases and J by 7 bases; unmatched bases: 11. The CDR3 sequence: CSAKDAGGAGEKLFF. The CDR3 DNA reads as TGCAGTGCTAAAGACGCAGGGGGCGCGGGTGAAAAACTGTTTTTT.

A word on this clonotype: This likely stems from a read error, as it lies one base from a far larger clone. This chain joins TRBV6-1 and TRBJ1-2, with D possibly being TRBD1 (5 bases). Germline V lookup: CDR1 MNHNS, CDR2 SASEGT. The V gene lost 4 bases and the J gene lost 0 bases, with 12 bases spanning the gap. The CDR3 length is 15 residues. The CDR3 loop is CASSVEGRANYGYTF. CDR3 in DNA: TGTGCCAGCAGTGTGGAGGGGAGAGCTAACTATGGCTACACCTTC.

This clonotype was detected ten times or more. V gene TRBV2 combines with J gene TRBJ2-7; D is undetermined. Germline CDR1 reads SNHLY; CDR2 reads FYNNEI. The CDR3 sequence is 11 residues long. Trimming removed 5 bases from V and 3 bases from J, with 5 bases in between. CDR3 DNA: TGTGCCAGCAGTATGGACTACGAGCAGTACTTC. This sequence encodes CASSMDYEQYF.

There are a few counts of this clonotype. CDR3: CSARKTGPYNEQFF. In DNA form, the CDR3 reads TGCAGTGCTAGAAAGACAGGCCCCTACAATGAGCAGTTCTTC. V and J are TRBV20-1 and TRBJ2-1, with a tentative D call TRBD1 (6 bases). The V gene's germline CDR1 is DFQATT and CDR2 SNEGSKA (reference sequence). The germline V and J ends were trimmed by 2 bases and 2 bases, with 10 bases remaining between them. The CDR3 covers 14 residues.

Ten or more counts support this clonotype. This sequence joins TRBV29-1 and TRBJ2-1; possible D gene TRBD2, 6 bases. Germline V CDR1 and CDR2: SQVTM, ANQGSEA. The CDR3 totals 17 residues. V dropped 4 bases and J dropped 1 base, with 20 bases sitting between them. The CDR3 sequence is CSVGFEDYISSYNEQFF. CDR3 nucleotides: TGCAGCGTTGGTTTTGAGGACTACATTTCATCCTACAATGAGCAGTTCTTC.

This clonotype was found a few times. This chain links TRBV20-1 with TRBJ2-1; a possible D gene is TRBD1 (5 bases). The CDR3 covers 14 residues. V lost 1 base to trimming and J lost 0 bases, with 7 bases between them. The germline V gene has CDR1 DFQATT and CDR2 SNEGSKA (reference sequence). The CDR3 DNA follows: TGCAGTGCTAGAGCCAGGGCCTCCTACAATGAGCAGTTCTTC. It translates to CSARARASYNEQFF.

This clonotype was seen only a few times. This chain links TRBV27 with TRBJ2-5, with 11 nucleotides matching TRBD2. V shed 3 bases, J shed 5 bases, and the junction held 8 bases outside the gene matches. Looked up from germline, CDR1 is MNHEY and CDR2 is SMNVEV (reference sequence). The CDR3 is made up of 16 amino acids. Here the CDR3 reads CASSFLSSGRRETQYF. The CDR3 DNA reads as TGTGCCAGCAGTTTCCTCTCTAGCGGGAGGAGGGAGACCCAGTACTTC.

Only a few counts were recorded for this clonotype. The chain's CDR3 is CASENRPSYNEQFF. The CDR3 nucleotides are TGTGCCAGCGAAAACCGACCTTCCTACAATGAGCAGTTCTTC. The chain employs TRBV6-1 and TRBJ2-1; D is ambiguous. V dropped 8 bases and J dropped 1 base, with 12 bases sitting between them. Germline CDR1 and CDR2: MNHNS and SASEGT. This CDR3 is built from 14 residues.

This clonotype was counted only a few times. V and J are TRBV20-1 and TRBJ2-7; D possibly matches TRBD1 or TRBD2 (6 bases each). The CDR3 totals 16 residues. The germline V gene has CDR1 DFQATT and CDR2 SNEGSKA (reference sequence). Trimming stripped 6 bases from V and 2 bases from J, with 23 bases between. CDR3 loop: CSAGDRGGLVTYEQYF. The CDR3 DNA reads TGCAGTGCCGGCGACCGAGGGGGGCTAGTAACCTACGAGCAGTACTTC.

This clonotype has more than one count but fewer than ten. This chain joins TRBV7-2 and TRBJ1-4; D gene ambiguous. Germline CDR1 is SGHTA and CDR2 is FQGNSA. V was pared by 1 base and J by 0 bases, with 6 bases between. This CDR3 comprises 15 residues. Here the CDR3 reads CASSLVGATNEKLFF. Here the CDR3 DNA reads TGTGCCAGCAGCTTAGTAGGCGCAACTAATGAAAAACTGTTTTTT.